The 5 T cell receptor beta chains below all came from one sample that was sequenced in a study of T cells expressing NK-cell markers (dated by TCRdb to 2020 to 2021). Libraries were built with 5' RACE. Instrument used: Illumina HiSeq 2000. TCRdb reprocessed the sequencing reads and holds a single record per CDR3 protein sequence, with no DNA. The sample table includes just under 150,000 distinct CDR3 sequences. Jointly, the top ten make up 9% to 15% of the sample. Specimen: blood T cells: a sorted CD56 or NKG2C T cell subset, CD4+ or CD8+ T cells, or bulk PBMC T cells (not recorded which). The receptors shown here come from a man aged 18 to 29 in good health. Donor details come from another sample of the same person, matched by shared clones.

The rearrangement uses TRBV4-2 and TRBJ2-7; checking the TCRdb D call of TRBD2 is not possible without DNA. This CDR3 has 15 residues. Germline V lookup: CDR1 LGHNA, CDR2 YNFKEQ. The CDR3: CASSQESGSLYEQYF.

V is TRBV10-1 and J is TRBJ2-2. CDR3 length equals 16 residues. CDR1 and CDR2 from the germline V gene are WNHNN and SYGVQD (reference sequence). The CDR3 here is CASSETAVTNTGELFF.

CDR3 protein: CASSQYTVPPSRGTGNEQFF. This chain links TRBV4-2 with TRBJ2-1; TCRdb calls TRBD2, which cannot be checked without DNA. Germline assignment: CDR1 LGHNA and CDR2 YNFKEQ. The CDR3 totals 20 residues.

This rearrangement joins TRBV4-1 to TRBJ2-1; there is no DNA to check the TCRdb D call of TRBD2. The CDR3 is 15 amino acids. Germline loops: CDR1 MGHRA, CDR2 YSYEKL. The CDR3 sequence: CASSQDVAVYNEQFF.

The chain links TRBV27 to TRBJ2-2. Germline CDR1 and CDR2: MNHEY and SMNVEV (reference sequence). This CDR3 is 13 amino acids long. The CDR3 is CASSSVRTGELFF.